The 23 T cell receptor beta chains below come from one sample, sequenced in a study of patients and donors after allogeneic stem cell transplantation. MiXCR, applied by TCRdb to the RT-PCR reads, yields one record per CDR3 protein. In the table there are about a million distinct CDR3 sequences, roughly 18% of which are singletons. The sample comprised blood, either unsorted or a sorted T cell fraction (not recorded which). These receptors all stem from a human donor who was either an allogeneic HSCT recipient or a stem cell or donor lymphocyte infusion donor (not recorded which). It is not recorded whose cells these are; they may come from a transplant donor.

This clonotype occurred a few times. The V call is TRBV12-3 or TRBV12-4, the J call TRBJ2-3; 9 bases align to TRBD2. CDR3 length: 21 residues. J was trimmed by 2 bases and V by 0 bases; bases with no gene match: 18. The CDR3 protein is CASSLALYPNLAGDNTDTQYF. As DNA, the CDR3 is TGTGCCAGCAGTTTAGCACTTTACCCCAATTTAGCGGGGGACAACACAGATACGCAGTATTTT.

The rearrangement joins TRBV4-2 to TRBJ2-3, with D tentatively TRBD1 or TRBD2 (5 bases each). V was clipped by 1 base and J by 4 bases, with 12 bases between them. Looked up from germline, CDR1 is LGHNA and CDR2 is YNFKEQ. This CDR3 has 15 amino acids. CDR3: CASSQGAVGADTQYF. CDR3 nucleotides: TGTGCCAGCAGCCAAGGGGCTGTGGGGGCAGATACGCAGTATTTT.

This sequence joins TRBV12-3 or TRBV12-4 and TRBJ1-1, with D possibly matching TRBD1 (6 bases). Trimming cost V 4 bases and J 7 bases, with 13 bases left between them. CDR3 length: 13 residues. The chain's CDR3 is CASSWGGGVEAFF. The CDR3 DNA reads as TGTGCCAGCAGTTGGGGAGGGGGGGTTGAAGCTTTCTTT.

The chain carries TRBV11-1 and TRBJ2-5; D is ambiguous. The germline V gene has CDR1 SGHAT and CDR2 FQDESV (reference sequence). This CDR3 contains 18 residues. Trimming pared 3 bases from V and 0 bases from J, leaving 20 bases between. As DNA, the CDR3 is TGTGCCAGCAGCTTCACTCCGGCGACGATAGCAAACCAAGAGACCCAGTACTTC. This gives the protein CASSFTPATIANQETQYF.

This rearrangement joins TRBV24-1 to TRBJ2-7; 11 nucleotides align to TRBD2. CDR1 KGHDR and CDR2 SFDVKD come from the germline V gene. The junction had 5 bases not matched to a gene; V was cut back by 6 bases and J by 2 bases. This CDR3 has 15 amino acids. In DNA, the CDR3 is TGTGCCACCAGTACCGGGACTAGCGGACCCTACGAGCAGTACTTC. Translation gives CATSTGTSGPYEQYF.

This clonotype was seen a handful of times. The chain has TRBV9 and TRBJ2-2; 7 nucleotides align to TRBD1. Germline values: CDR1 SGDLS, CDR2 YYNGEE. Trimming cost V 3 bases and J 3 bases; bases outside gene matches: 5. The CDR3 totals 15 residues. CDR3 nucleotide sequence: TGTGCCAGCAGCGCAGGGGACAGCTACACCGGGGAGCTGTTTTTT. This sequence encodes CASSAGDSYTGELFF.

J is TRBJ2-7 and V is TRBV5-1; D may be TRBD1 (5 bases). In germline, CDR1 is SGHRS, CDR2 YFSETQ. V lost 6 bases and J lost 3, with 13 bases in between. CDR3 length equals 13 residues. CDR3 sequence: CASTPGQGYEQYF. The CDR3 bases are TGCGCCAGCACCCCTGGGCAGGGCTACGAGCAGTACTTC.

The table lists this clonotype with a few counts. V is TRBV19 and J is TRBJ1-5; D unclear. The V gene lost 2 bases and the J gene lost 9 bases, with 11 bases spanning the gap. The CDR3 consists of 13 residues. Germline V gives CDR1 LNHDA, CDR2 SQIVND (reference sequence). In DNA form, the CDR3 reads TGTGCCAGTAGTATATCGCCGGACTGGCCCCAGCATTTT. Its translation is CASSISPDWPQHF.

The chain links TRBV6-2 or TRBV6-3 to TRBJ2-7, with unresolved D. V lost 0 bases, J lost 0 bases, and 6 bases lay in between. The germline gives CDR1 MNHEY, CDR2 SVGEGT. The CDR3 has 14 amino acids. This CDR3 is CASSYSPGSYEQYF. The CDR3 coding sequence is TGTGCCAGCAGTTACTCGCCGGGCTCCTACGAGCAGTACTTC.

In DNA form, the CDR3 reads TGTGCCACCAGTGATTTCGGGGGTTTAGCAGATACGCAGTATTTT. This gives the protein CATSDFGGLADTQYF. The chain links TRBV24-1 to TRBJ2-3, with D perhaps TRBD2 (6 bases). This CDR3 is built from 15 residues. Germline lookup yields CDR1 KGHDR and CDR2 SFDVKD. Trimming took 1 base from V and 4 from J, leaving 11 bases between them.

This sequence joins TRBV12-3 or TRBV12-4 and TRBJ2-3; TRBD2 matches 7 bases. The CDR3 length is 17 residues. The ends lost 4 bases at V and 4 bases at J; junction bases unmatched: 14. The CDR3 nucleotides read TGTGCCAGCAGTTCCGACTCACTAGCGTGGGATGCAGATACGCAGTATTTT. Translated: CASSSDSLAWDADTQYF.

This clonotype was counted only a few times. The rearrangement joins TRBV6-5 to TRBJ2-7, with D perhaps matching TRBD1 (6 bases). The CDR3 is made up of 14 amino acids. Germline values: CDR1 MNHEY, CDR2 SVGAGI. V lost 2 bases, J lost 5 bases, and 13 bases lay in between. DNA for the CDR3: TGTGCCAGCAGTTACGGGCAGGGGTTCGACGAGCAGTACTTC. Its protein is CASSYGQGFDEQYF.

The chain is built from TRBV12-3 or TRBV12-4 and TRBJ2-2; 7 bases are a match to TRBD1. Trimming removed 2 bases from V and 11 bases from J; junction bases left unmatched: 2. The CDR3 sequence is 12 residues long. CDR3 protein: CASSLRGRELFF. DNA of the CDR3: TGTGCCAGCAGTTTAAGGGGGCGAGAGCTGTTTTTT.

This clonotype was seen repeatedly, ten times or more. The chain uses TRBV12-3 or TRBV12-4 and TRBJ1-3; no reliable D call. The CDR3 length is 16 residues. Trimming pared 5 bases from V and 0 bases from J, leaving 14 bases between. CDR3 nucleotides: TGTGCCAGCAGTCCAGTCGGGTGGGACTCTGGAAACACCATATATTTT. Residues: CASSPVGWDSGNTIYF.

The chain is built from TRBV7-2 and TRBJ1-5, with a weak D call TRBD1 (5 bases). In germline, CDR1 is SGHTA, CDR2 FQGNSA. Trimming stripped 4 bases from V and 6 bases from J, with 10 bases between. The CDR3 is 13 residues long. As DNA, the CDR3 is TGTGCCAGCAGCTCCCAGAGGGGTCAGCCCCAGCATTTT. This gives the protein CASSSQRGQPQHF.

This clonotype was picked up a small number of times. The chain links TRBV6-1 to TRBJ2-3; perhaps TRBD2 as D (5 bases). CDR3 length: 15 residues. Trimming took off 5 bases at V and 0 bases at J, with 12 bases between the two ends. Looked up from germline, CDR1 is MNHNS and CDR2 is SASEGT. In DNA, the CDR3 is TGTGCCAGCAGTAGTCGGGGATTTAGCACAGATACGCAGTATTTT. Its translation: CASSSRGFSTDTQYF.

This clonotype was observed a few times. The chain uses TRBV24-1 and TRBJ2-1; 14 nucleotides align to TRBD2. The length of the CDR3 is 17 residues. Germline values: CDR1 KGHDR, CDR2 SFDVKD. With V trimmed by 6 bases and J by 3 bases, 6 bases remained unmatched. The CDR3 DNA sequence: TGTGCCACCAGTCGAGGACTAGCGGGGGGAATCTACAATGAGCAGTTCTTC. Amino acid sequence: CATSRGLAGGIYNEQFF.

This clonotype was recorded a few times. The V and J genes are TRBV20-1 and TRBJ2-7; D remains ambiguous. Germline CDR1 DFQATT, CDR2 SNEGSKA (reference sequence). The CDR3 runs 15 residues. Deletions cut 6 bases from V and 5 bases from J, with 23 bases between. The CDR3: CSALGASPWSDEQYF. CDR3 coding DNA: TGCAGTGCCCTTGGTGCGAGCCCCTGGAGTGACGAGCAGTACTTC.

This clonotype was seen ten or more times. This chain uses TRBV12-3 or TRBV12-4 with TRBJ2-2; 8 bases map to TRBD2. After removal of 3 bases from V and 5 bases from J, the junction contained 2 bases not matched to a gene. The CDR3 loop spans 14 amino acids. The CDR3 reads CASSLGLGTGELFF. The CDR3 DNA reads as TGTGCCAGCAGTTTGGGACTAGGGACCGGGGAGCTGTTTTTT.

This chain joins TRBV4-1 and TRBJ2-7; D unresolved. The V end lost 1 base, the J end lost 1 base, and 11 bases lay between the germline ends. Germline-derived CDR1 and CDR2 are MGHRA and YSYEKL. This CDR3 comprises 15 residues. CDR3 sequence (DNA): TGCGCCAGCAGCCAAGGTACCGCAGCTTCCTACGAGCAGTACTTC. Protein: CASSQGTAASYEQYF.

The chain recombines TRBV29-1 with TRBJ2-2; TRBD1 aligns across 7 bases. The CDR3 consists of 12 residues. The germline CDR1 and CDR2 sequences are SQVTM and ANQGSEA. V shed 3 bases, J shed 6 bases, and the junction held 1 base outside the gene matches. The CDR3 DNA reads TGCAGCGTTGACACAGGGGCCGGGGAGCTGTTTTTT. Encoded protein: CSVDTGAGELFF.

This clonotype has a handful of counts. J is TRBJ2-5 and V is TRBV7-9; no definite D call. Germline assignment: CDR1 SEHNR and CDR2 FQNEAQ (reference sequence). CDR3 length: 15 residues. Trimming took off 3 bases at V and 1 base at J, with 12 bases between the two ends. The CDR3 loop reads CASSFLGSIQETQYF. The CDR3 nucleotides read TGTGCCAGCAGCTTCCTGGGGTCGATCCAAGAGACCCAGTACTTC.

This clonotype was picked up a small number of times. The CDR3 spells CASTPTSGMNYNEQFF. For the CDR3, the DNA is TGTGCCAGCACCCCGACTAGCGGGATGAACTACAATGAGCAGTTCTTC. The chain employs TRBV12-3 or TRBV12-4 and TRBJ2-1; 11 bases are shared with TRBD2. The V and J ends lost 7 bases and 3 bases, in that order; junction bases with no gene match: 8. This CDR3 has 16 residues.